This T cell receptor (beta chain) was identified during a study of cytomegalovirus exposure and HLA in healthy donors. For the study at large: It was reported in a later analysis that the same platform had been used for the 120 or so validation repertoires as for the 550 to 700 first-cohort repertoires.

Notes on this clone: Its antigen remains unidentified.

V shed 3 bases and J shed 4 bases, with 9 bases lying between them. Germline V CDR1 and CDR2: GTSNPN, SVGIG (reference sequence). The CDR3 is 13 residues long. Using immunoSEQ multiplex PCR, the repertoire was profiled, and TCRdb retains in-frame clones only, with some absent. This sample has around 140,000 clones, with approximately 86% found just once. General study results and limits: As confirmed in vitro, a few CMV-associated chains were specific for CMV antigens.

What was sequenced was PBMCs. This receptor was obtained from a man aged 18 to 35 in good health and CMV-seropositive. V gene TRBV30 combines with J gene TRBJ2-2; D is perhaps TRBD2 (6 bases). The CDR3 region is CAWREGRTGELFF. The CDR3 nucleotides are TGTGCCTGGAGGGAGGGGCGCACCGGGGAGCTGTTTTTT. The variable domain in full, completed from reference TRBV30 and TRBJ2-2, reads SQTIHQWPATLVQPVGSPLSLECTVEGTSNPNLYWYRQAAGRGLQLLFYSVGIGQISSEVPQNLSASRPQDRQFILSSKKLLLSDSGFYLCAWREGRTGELFFGEGSRLTVL.